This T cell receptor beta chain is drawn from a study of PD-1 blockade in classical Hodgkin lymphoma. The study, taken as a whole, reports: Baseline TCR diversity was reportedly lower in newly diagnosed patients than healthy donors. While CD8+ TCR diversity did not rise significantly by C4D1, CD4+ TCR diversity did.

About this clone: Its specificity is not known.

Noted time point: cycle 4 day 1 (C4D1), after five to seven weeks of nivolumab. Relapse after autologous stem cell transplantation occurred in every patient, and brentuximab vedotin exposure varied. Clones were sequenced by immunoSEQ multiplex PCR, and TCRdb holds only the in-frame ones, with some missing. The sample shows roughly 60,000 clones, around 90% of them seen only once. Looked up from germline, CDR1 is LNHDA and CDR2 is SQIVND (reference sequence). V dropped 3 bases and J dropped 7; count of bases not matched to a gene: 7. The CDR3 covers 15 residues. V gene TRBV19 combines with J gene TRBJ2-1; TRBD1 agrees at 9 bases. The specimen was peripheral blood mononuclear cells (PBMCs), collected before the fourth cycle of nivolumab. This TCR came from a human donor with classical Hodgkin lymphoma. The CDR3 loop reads CASSMLTGGWNEQFF. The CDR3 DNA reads TGTGCCAGTAGTATGTTAACAGGGGGCTGGAATGAGCAGTTCTTC.